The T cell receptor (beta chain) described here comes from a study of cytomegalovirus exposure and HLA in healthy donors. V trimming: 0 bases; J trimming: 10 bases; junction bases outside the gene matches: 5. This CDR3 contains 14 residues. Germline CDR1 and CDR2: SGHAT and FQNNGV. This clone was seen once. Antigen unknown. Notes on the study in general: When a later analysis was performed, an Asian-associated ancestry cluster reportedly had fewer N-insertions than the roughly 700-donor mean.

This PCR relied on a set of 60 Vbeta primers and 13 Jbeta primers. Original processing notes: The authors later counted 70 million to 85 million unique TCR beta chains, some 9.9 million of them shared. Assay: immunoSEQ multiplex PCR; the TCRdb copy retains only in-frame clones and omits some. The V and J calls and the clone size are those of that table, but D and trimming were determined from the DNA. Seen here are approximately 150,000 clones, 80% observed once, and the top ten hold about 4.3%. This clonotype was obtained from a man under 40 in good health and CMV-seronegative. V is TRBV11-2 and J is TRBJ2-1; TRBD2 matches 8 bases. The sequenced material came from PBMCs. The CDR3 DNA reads TGTGCCAGCAGCTTAGATCTAACGGGAGGGGAGCAGTTCTTC. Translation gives CASSLDLTGGEQFF.